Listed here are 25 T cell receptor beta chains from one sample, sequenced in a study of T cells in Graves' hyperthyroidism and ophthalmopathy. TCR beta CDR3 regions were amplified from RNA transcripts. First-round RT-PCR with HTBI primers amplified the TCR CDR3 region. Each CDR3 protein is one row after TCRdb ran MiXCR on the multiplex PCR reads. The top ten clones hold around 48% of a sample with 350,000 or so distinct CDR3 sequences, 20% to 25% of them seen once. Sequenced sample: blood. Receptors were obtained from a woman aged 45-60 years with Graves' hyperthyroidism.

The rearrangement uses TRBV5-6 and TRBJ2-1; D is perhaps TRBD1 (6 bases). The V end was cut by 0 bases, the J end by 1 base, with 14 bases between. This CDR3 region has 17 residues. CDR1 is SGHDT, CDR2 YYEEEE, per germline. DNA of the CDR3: TGTGCCAGCAGCTTGGCCCGATGGGGGCTATCCTACAATGAGCAGTTCTTC. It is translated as CASSLARWGLSYNEQFF.

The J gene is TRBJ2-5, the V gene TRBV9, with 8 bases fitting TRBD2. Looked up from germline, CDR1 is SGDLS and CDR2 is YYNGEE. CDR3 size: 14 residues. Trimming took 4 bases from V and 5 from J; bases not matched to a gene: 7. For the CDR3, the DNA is TGTGCCAGCAGCCCCGGGACTAGTCGCGAGACCCAGTACTTC. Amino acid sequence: CASSPGTSRETQYF.

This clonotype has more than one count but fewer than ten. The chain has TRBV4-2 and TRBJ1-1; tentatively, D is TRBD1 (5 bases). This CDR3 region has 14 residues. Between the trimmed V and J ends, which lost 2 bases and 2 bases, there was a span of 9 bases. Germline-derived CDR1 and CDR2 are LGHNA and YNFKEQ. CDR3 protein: CASSQQQVNTEAFF. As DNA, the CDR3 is TGTGCCAGCAGCCAACAACAGGTAAACACTGAAGCTTTCTTT.

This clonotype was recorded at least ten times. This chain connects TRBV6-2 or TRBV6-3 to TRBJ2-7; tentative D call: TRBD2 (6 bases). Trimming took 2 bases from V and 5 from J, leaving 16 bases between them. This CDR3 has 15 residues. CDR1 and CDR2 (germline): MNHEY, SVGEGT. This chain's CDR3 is CASSYGRDTFHEQYF. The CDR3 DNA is TGTGCCAGCAGTTACGGGCGGGATACTTTCCACGAGCAGTACTTC.

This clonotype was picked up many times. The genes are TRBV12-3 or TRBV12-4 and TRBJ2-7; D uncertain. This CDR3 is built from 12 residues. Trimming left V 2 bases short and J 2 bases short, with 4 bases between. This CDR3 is CASSLRTYEQYF. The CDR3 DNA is TGTGCCAGCAGTTTAAGGACCTACGAGCAGTACTTC.

This CDR3 reads CASSLDGWTSGNNEQFF. CDR3 bases: TGCGCCAGCAGCTTGGATGGTTGGACTAGCGGTAACAATGAGCAGTTCTTC. This rearrangement joins TRBV5-1 to TRBJ2-1, with 10 bases fitting TRBD2. Trimming cost V 0 bases and J 5 bases; bases outside gene matches: 8. Germline V gene data show CDR1 as SGHRS and CDR2 as YFSETQ. The CDR3 has 17 amino acids.

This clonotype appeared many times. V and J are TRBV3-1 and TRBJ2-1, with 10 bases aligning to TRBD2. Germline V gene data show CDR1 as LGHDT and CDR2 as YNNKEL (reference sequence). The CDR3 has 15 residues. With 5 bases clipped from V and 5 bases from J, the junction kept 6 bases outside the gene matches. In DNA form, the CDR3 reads TGTGCCAGCAGCACAAGCGGGAGGGCCAACAATGAGCAGTTCTTC. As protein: CASSTSGRANNEQFF.

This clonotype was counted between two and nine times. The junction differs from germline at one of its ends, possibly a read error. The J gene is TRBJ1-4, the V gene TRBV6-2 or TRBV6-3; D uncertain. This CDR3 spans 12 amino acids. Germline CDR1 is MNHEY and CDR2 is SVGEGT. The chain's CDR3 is CASRTTNEKLFF. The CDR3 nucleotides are TGTGCCAGCAGGACAACGAATGAAAAACTGTTTTTT.

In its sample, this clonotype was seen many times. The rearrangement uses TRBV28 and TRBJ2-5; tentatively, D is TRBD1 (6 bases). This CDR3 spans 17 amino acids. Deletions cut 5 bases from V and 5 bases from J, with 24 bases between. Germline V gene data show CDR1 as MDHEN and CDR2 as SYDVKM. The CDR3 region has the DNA TGTGCCAGCAGTAGATTATCCGGGACAACAACACGGGAGACCCAGTACTTC. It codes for CASSRLSGTTTRETQYF.

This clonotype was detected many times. CDR3 region: CASSRQGDIQYF. CDR3 nucleotides: TGTGCCAGCTCACGACAGGGGGACATTCAGTACTTC. The chain recombines TRBV18 with TRBJ2-4; 9 bases fit TRBD1. This CDR3 region has 12 residues. The V gene end was trimmed by 4 bases and the J gene end by 8 bases; junction bases not matched to a gene: 0. Germline CDR1 KGHSH, CDR2 LQKENI. Full variable domain (rest looked up from reference TRBV18 and TRBJ2-4): NAGVMQNPRHLVRRRGQEARLRCSPMKGHSHVYWYRQLPEEGLKFMVYLQKENIIDESGMPKERFSAEFPKEGPSILRIQQVVRGDSAAYFCASSRQGDIQYFGAGTRLSVL.

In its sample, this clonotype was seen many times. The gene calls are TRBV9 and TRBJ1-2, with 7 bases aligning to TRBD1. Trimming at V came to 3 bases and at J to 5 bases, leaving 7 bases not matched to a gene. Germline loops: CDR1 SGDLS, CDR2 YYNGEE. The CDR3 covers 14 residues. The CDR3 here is CASSADQGGYGYTF. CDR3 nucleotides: TGTGCCAGCAGCGCCGACCAGGGGGGTTATGGCTACACCTTC.

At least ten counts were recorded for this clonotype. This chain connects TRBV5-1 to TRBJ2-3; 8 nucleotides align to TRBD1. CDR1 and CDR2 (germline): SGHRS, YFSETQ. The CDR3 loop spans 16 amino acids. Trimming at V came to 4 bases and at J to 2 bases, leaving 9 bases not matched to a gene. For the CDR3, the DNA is TGCGCCAGCAGCCCGGGACAGGTTTCTCCCACAGATACGCAGTATTTT. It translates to CASSPGQVSPTDTQYF.

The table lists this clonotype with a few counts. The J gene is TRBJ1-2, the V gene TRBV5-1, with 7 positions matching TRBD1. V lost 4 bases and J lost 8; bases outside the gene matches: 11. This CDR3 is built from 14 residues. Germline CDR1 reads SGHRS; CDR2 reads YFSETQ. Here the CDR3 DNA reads TGCGCCAGCAGCCTGGGGACAGTAGAAAGGGGCTACACCTTC. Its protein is CASSLGTVERGYTF.

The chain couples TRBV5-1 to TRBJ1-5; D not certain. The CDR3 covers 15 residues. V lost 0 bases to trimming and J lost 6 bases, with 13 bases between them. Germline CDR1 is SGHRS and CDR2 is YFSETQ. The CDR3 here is CASSLGGPGGQPQHF. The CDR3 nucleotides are TGCGCCAGCAGCTTGGGAGGACCGGGCGGTCAGCCCCAGCATTTT. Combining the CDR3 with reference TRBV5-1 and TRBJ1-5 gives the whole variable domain KAGVTQTPRYLIKTRGQQVTLSCSPISGHRSVSWYQQTPGQGLQFLFEYFSETQRNKGNFPGRFSGRQFSNSRSEMNVSTLELGDSALYLCASSLGGPGGQPQHFGDGTRLSIL.

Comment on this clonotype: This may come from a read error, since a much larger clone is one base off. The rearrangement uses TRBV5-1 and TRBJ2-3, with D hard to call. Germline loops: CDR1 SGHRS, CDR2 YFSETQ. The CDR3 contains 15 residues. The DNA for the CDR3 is TGCACCAGCAGCTTTGACGGAGAAAGAATCAATACGCAGTATTTT. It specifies CTSSFDGERINTQYF.

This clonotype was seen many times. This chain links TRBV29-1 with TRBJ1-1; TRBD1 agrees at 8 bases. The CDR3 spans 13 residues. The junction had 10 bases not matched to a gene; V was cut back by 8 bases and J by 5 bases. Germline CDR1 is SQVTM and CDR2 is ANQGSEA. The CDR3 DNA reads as TGCAGCCCAGGACAGGGTATCGGGACTGAAGCTTTCTTT. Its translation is CSPGQGIGTEAFF.

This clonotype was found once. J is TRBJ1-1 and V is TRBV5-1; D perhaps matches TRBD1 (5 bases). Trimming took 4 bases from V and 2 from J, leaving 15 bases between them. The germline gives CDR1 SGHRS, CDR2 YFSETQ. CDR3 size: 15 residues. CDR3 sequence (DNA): TGCGCCAGCAGCCGGGGCAACAGAGGCAACACTGAAGCTTTCTTT. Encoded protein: CASSRGNRGNTEAFF.

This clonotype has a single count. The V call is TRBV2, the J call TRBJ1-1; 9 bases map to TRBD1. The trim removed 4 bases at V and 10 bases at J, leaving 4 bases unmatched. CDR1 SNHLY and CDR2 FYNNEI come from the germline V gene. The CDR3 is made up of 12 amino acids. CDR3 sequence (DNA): TGTGCCAGCAGTGCGGGGACAGGGCGAGCTTTCTTT. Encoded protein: CASSAGTGRAFF.

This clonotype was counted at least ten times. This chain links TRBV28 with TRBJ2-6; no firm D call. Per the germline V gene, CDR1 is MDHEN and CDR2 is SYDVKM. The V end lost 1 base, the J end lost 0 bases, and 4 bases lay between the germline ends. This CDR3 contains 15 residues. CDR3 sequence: CASSLSRSGANVLTF. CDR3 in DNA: TGTGCCAGCAGTTTATCCCGCTCTGGGGCCAACGTCCTGACTTTC. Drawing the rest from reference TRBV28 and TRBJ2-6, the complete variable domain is DVKVTQSSRYLVKRTGEKVFLECVQDMDHENMFWYRQDPGLGLRLIYFSYDVKMKEKGDIPEGYSVSREKKERFSLILESASTNQTSMYLCASSLSRSGANVLTFGAGSRLTVL.

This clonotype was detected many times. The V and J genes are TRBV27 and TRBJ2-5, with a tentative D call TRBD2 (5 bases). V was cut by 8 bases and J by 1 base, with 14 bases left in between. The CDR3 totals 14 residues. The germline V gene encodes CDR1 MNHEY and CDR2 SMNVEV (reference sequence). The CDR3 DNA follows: TGTGCCAGCCAACGAGGGCAGCGCCAAGAGACCCAGTACTTC. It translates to CASQRGQRQETQYF.

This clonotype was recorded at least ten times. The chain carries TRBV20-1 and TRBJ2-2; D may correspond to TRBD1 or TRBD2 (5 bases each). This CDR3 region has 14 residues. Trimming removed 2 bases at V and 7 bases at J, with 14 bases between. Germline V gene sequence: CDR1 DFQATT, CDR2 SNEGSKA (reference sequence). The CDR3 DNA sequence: TGCAGTGCTAGATCGGGACCCCGAGGCGGGGAGCTGTTTTTT. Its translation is CSARSGPRGGELFF.

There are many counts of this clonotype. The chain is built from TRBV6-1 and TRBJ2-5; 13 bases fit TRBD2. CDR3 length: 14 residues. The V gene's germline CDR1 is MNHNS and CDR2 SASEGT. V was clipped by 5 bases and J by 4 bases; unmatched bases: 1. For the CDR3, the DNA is TGTGCCAGCAGTCGGACTAGCGGGGGAGAGACCCAGTACTTC. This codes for CASSRTSGGETQYF.

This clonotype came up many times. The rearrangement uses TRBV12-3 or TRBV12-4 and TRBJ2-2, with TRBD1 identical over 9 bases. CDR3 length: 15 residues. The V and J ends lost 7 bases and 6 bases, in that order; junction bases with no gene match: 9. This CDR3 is CASTFGQGLAGELFF. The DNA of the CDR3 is TGTGCCAGCACCTTTGGACAGGGGTTAGCCGGGGAGCTGTTTTTT.

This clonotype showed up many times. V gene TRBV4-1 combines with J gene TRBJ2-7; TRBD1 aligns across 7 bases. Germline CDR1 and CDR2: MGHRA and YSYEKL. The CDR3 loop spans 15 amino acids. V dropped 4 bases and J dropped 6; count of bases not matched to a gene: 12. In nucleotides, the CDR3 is TGCGCCAGCAGCCGCACCGGGACAGTACTAGGCGAGCAGTACTTC. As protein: CASSRTGTVLGEQYF.

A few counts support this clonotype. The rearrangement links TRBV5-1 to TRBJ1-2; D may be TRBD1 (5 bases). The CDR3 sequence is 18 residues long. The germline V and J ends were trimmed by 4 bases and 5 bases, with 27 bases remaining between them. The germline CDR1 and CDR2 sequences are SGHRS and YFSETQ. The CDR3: CASSPRAHDRLRGYGYTF. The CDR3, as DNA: TGCGCCAGCAGCCCTAGAGCCCACGACAGACTACGGGGGTATGGCTACACCTTC. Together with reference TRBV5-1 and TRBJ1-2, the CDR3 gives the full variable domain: KAGVTQTPRYLIKTRGQQVTLSCSPISGHRSVSWYQQTPGQGLQFLFEYFSETQRNKGNFPGRFSGRQFSNSRSEMNVSTLELGDSALYLCASSPRAHDRLRGYGYTFGSGTRLTVV.